The entry that follows covers one T cell receptor (beta chain) sequence. Its recognized antigen is unknown. The sample holds no much larger clone one base away, and base qualities are not on file. This sample is drawn from a study of T cell responses to AZD1222 COVID-19 vaccine (dated by TCRdb to the early 2020s). Notes on the research overall: Because spike-specific TCR depth and breadth did not differ between the two schedules, AZD1222 recipients who got a second dose at roughly 4 weeks were pooled with those who got a second dose at roughly 12 weeks. TCR sequencing was performed for some 250 trial participants, of whom about 200 were given two doses of AZD1222 and some 25 were given two doses of MenACWY control vaccine. Enrollment into the trials was organized by age into subgroups of 18-55, 56-69 and 70-plus years, and those subgroups contained roughly 160, 29 and 62 TCR-sequenced participants, respectively. What the study reported, not specific to this receptor: CD4 TCRs associated with the vaccine covered the entire spike protein, and the dominant responses were in regions 160-218 and 743-854. In the small 56-69-year group, the increase in depth fell short of significance, most likely because of low power. Reportedly, almost half of the unique spike-specific TCRs recognized epitopes lying outside the regions that are mutated in the B.1.351 and B.1.1.7 variants. Conclusions about previously exposed vaccinees are limited because only a handful of AZD1222 recipients were SARS-CoV-2 seropositive at baseline. Most participants were white British and females outnumbered males, and the authors suggested that clonal diversity may have been underestimated. A significant rise in spike-specific TCR breadth and depth was observed after two AZD1222 doses relative to day 0 and relative to MenACWY recipients. No day 14 peak-response samples were available, so repertoires were characterized only after the peak T cell response.

The CDR3 regions of human TCRbeta chains were analyzed by immunosequencing. The study's own analysis went as follows. Repertoire TCRs were checked for matches against a reference library of SARS-CoV-2-specific TCRs that had been generated using the MIRA antigen-specificity platform. Breadth meant the fraction of unique TCRs that were SARS-CoV-2-associated, whereas depth meant the fraction of total T cells that were SARS-CoV-2-associated. Using the MIRA data, each spike-specific TCR was assigned both to the spike region to which the TCR was reactive and to a CD4 or CD8 class. Log10-transformed breadth and depth values were compared by one-way ANOVA with Sidak's multiple comparisons tests. Imported from immuneACCESS, the table was reduced by TCRdb to in-frame sequences with V and J called. These copies leave out some clones; in studies compared against another copy, an unresolved V gene accounts for under half, and the cause of the remainder is not known. D and trimming come from the DNA, and the V and J calls and clone size come from that table. Here the sample has approximately 90,000 clones; about nine tenths occur a single time. The ten largest account for 6% to 9% of the sample.

What this sample's time point label stands for: baseline before first vaccination. Vaccinee samples were obtained from the UK trials COV001 and COV002, which included a single-blind randomized controlled phase 2/3 trial of AZD1222 (ChAdOx1 nCoV-19) in healthy adults. Trial participant PBMC samples were collected at day 0 and day 28 after the second dose for TCRbeta chain sequencing. V sheds 0 bases and J sheds 3 bases, leaving 4 bases between their ends. CDR1 and CDR2 are read off the germline V gene as SGDLS and YYNGEE. Its CDR3 holds 13 amino acids, cysteine through phenylalanine. Left in the record is the CDR3 DNA by itself, 39 bases read in frame from the first base.

This receptor was taken from an adult in good health. The sample in question was peripheral blood, obtained on day 0 of AZD1222 vaccination. The rearrangement combines TRBV9 with TRBJ1-5, with the D gene not confidently named. The CDR3 sequence is CASSVADNQPQHF. The DNA reads TGTGCCAGCAGCGTAGCCGACAATCAGCCCCAGCATTTT.